This T cell receptor beta chain is drawn from a study of shared clonotypes between healthy human individuals. To note about this clone: Its antigen is unknown.

Clones were sequenced by immunoSEQ multiplex PCR, and TCRdb holds only the in-frame ones, with some missing. The sample consists of some 1.5 million clones, around 98% of them appearing once. Per germline, CDR1 LNHDA and CDR2 SQIVND (reference sequence). The CDR3 is 14 residues long. V was trimmed by 8 bases and J by 12 bases, leaving 22 bases between them. General study results and limits: Naive CD4 clonotypes overlapped across a handful of donors at about 5%. Sampling used blood alone; tissue repertoires probably differ.

The TCR comes from a man aged 25 to 45 in good health. V is TRBV19 and J is TRBJ1-4; D possibly corresponds to TRBD1 (6 bases). The sample comprised naive CD4+ T cells sorted from blood. Subset reported: CD45RA+ positively selected. The CDR3: CASVTGGASPELFF. CDR3 coding DNA: TGTGCCAGTGTTACGGGGGGCGCCTCTCCTGAACTGTTTTTT.